The 8 T cell receptor beta chains below come from one sample, sequenced in a study of CD8+CD57+ T cells in acquired aplastic anemia. The template for TCR beta VDJ and CDR3 sequence profiling was genomic DNA. TCRdb ran MiXCR on the reads and lists one entry per CDR3 protein. The sample shows under 200,000 distinct CDR3 sequences, roughly 64% of them seen only once. Source material: sorted CD4+, CD8+, or CD8+CD57+ T cells (not recorded which) from PBMCs. These receptors originate from a human donor with severe aplastic anemia or a healthy control (not recorded which).

The V call is TRBV20-1, the J call TRBJ1-3; D remains ambiguous. There are 14 residues in the CDR3. Deletions cut 5 bases from V and 0 bases from J, with 11 bases between. The V gene's germline CDR1 is DFQATT and CDR2 SNEGSKA (reference sequence). CDR3: CSARGLGSGNTIYF. CDR3 nucleotide sequence: TGCAGTGCTCGAGGACTGGGCTCTGGAAACACCATATATTTT.

The chain links TRBV19 to TRBJ1-5, with a weak D call TRBD1 (6 bases). Matching the DNA end better, TRBJ2-5 makes the J call doubtful. The CDR3 has 16 amino acids. The germline V gene has CDR1 LNHDA and CDR2 SQIVND (reference sequence). The CDR3 spells CASSMATGRSNQPQYF. The CDR3 coding sequence is TGTGCCAGTAGTATGGCCACAGGGCGAAGCAATCAGCCCCAGTACTTC.

As regards this clonotype: This may come from a read error, since a much larger clone is one base off. The conserved final phenylalanine or tryptophan is absent from the CDR3, which likely points to a read error. The gene calls are TRBV12-3 or TRBV12-4 and TRBJ2-3, with 10 bases lining up with TRBD2. The V segment lost 6 bases and the J segment 4 bases; nucleotides outside the gene matches: 10. The CDR3 runs to 16 residues. The CDR3 DNA follows: TGTGCCAGCAGGACTAAAGCGGGGGGGCTCCCAGATACGCAGTATCTT. Protein sequence: CASRTKAGGLPDTQYL.

The chain recombines TRBV12-3 or TRBV12-4 with TRBJ2-3; 7 bases map to TRBD1. The V and J ends lost 4 bases and 2 bases, in that order; junction bases with no gene match: 12. The CDR3 has 17 residues. CDR3 DNA sequence: TGTGCCAGCAGTTCCCACAGAGTAGGACAGGACACAGATACGCAGTATTTT. This gives the protein CASSSHRVGQDTDTQYF.

This clonotype came up many times. The chain carries TRBV11-3 and TRBJ2-4; 11 positions match TRBD2. The CDR3 loop spans 15 amino acids. J lost 5 bases, V lost 5 bases, and 5 bases had no gene match. CDR1 SGHNT and CDR2 YENEEA come from the germline V gene. CDR3 DNA: TGTGCCAGCAGCCTGGGACTAGCGGAACAAAACATTCAGTACTTC. Translation: CASSLGLAEQNIQYF.

This clonotype has only a few counts. The chain links TRBV5-1 to TRBJ2-5; tentative D call: TRBD2 (5 bases). CDR3 length equals 15 residues. V gave up 0 bases and J gave up 1 base, with 10 bases separating them. CDR1 and CDR2 (germline): SGHRS, YFSETQ. In DNA, the CDR3 is TGCGCCAGCAGCTTGGGACTAACTCTCCAAGAGACCCAGTACTTC. This encodes CASSLGLTLQETQYF.

This clonotype was found many times. The gene calls are TRBV6-1 and TRBJ1-5; D not certain. The CDR3 extends over 16 amino acids. Germline CDR1 is MNHNS and CDR2 is SASEGT. The V end was cut by 2 bases, the J end by 1 base, with 12 bases between. CDR3 sequence (DNA): TGTGCCAGCAGTGAATTTGGGAGAAGGAGCAATCAGCCCCAGCATTTT. Its protein is CASSEFGRRSNQPQHF.

This clonotype was observed at least ten times. One end of the junction varies from germline; a read error may be responsible. The rearrangement links TRBV10-2 to TRBJ2-7; no reliable D call. This CDR3 region has 12 residues. Looked up from germline, CDR1 is WSHSY and CDR2 is SAAADI. The CDR3 here is CASSEFPYEQYF. As DNA, the CDR3 is TGCGCCAGCAGCGAGTTCCCCTACGAGCAGTACTTC.